What follows is one TCR beta chain and its context. For Graves' hyperthyroidism to be stable, ophthalmopathy could not progress within 18 months. The diagnoses drew upon clinical symptoms, serum thyroxine and TRAb, thyroid ultrasound and orbital computed tomography. The sample belongs to a study of T cells in Graves' hyperthyroidism and ophthalmopathy. V shed 6 bases, J shed 1 base, and the junction held 10 bases outside the gene matches. Germline V gene sequence: CDR1 MDHEN, CDR2 SYDVKM. CDR3 length equals 16 residues. Amplified TCR beta CDR3 regions came from RNA transcripts. During a first-round RT-PCR of the TCR CDR3, the HTBI primer set was used. Each CDR3 protein is one row after TCRdb ran MiXCR on the multiplex PCR reads. The sample consists of hundreds of thousands of distinct CDR3 sequences, more than 11% of them appearing once.

The clonotype was recovered from a woman in her twenties or thirties with Graves' hyperthyroidism. The chain recombines TRBV28 with TRBJ2-7, with TRBD2 identical over 9 bases. Sequencing was carried out using blood. The CDR3 sequence is CASSQRSGRPSYEQYF. In DNA, the CDR3 is TGTGCCAGCAGCCAACGTAGCGGGAGACCTTCCTACGAGCAGTACTTC.